Below are 2 T cell receptor beta chains sequenced from a single sample in a study of blood T cell repertoires in COVID-19. The data were produced by immunoSEQ multiplex PCR, yet TCRdb's version contains in-frame clones alone and is incomplete. The table lists 120,000 to 150,000 clones, approximately 80% of them singletons, with 5.5% to 7% in the top ten. Sample: peripheral blood. These receptors were taken from a human donor in a cohort sampled during active COVID-19.

The chain uses TRBV27 and TRBJ2-5; TRBD2 might be the D (6 bases). The CDR3 length is 13 residues. CDR1 MNHEY and CDR2 SMNVEV come from the germline V gene (reference sequence). V lost 2 bases to trimming and J lost 4 bases, with 8 bases between them. The CDR3 nucleotides read TGTGCCAGCAGTTTAACTAGCACAGAGACCCAGTACTTC. It yields the protein CASSLTSTETQYF.

The chain uses TRBV6-5 and TRBJ2-2, with 9 bases lining up with TRBD1. The trim removed 10 bases at V and 3 bases at J, leaving 3 bases unmatched. The CDR3 spans 13 residues. The V gene's germline CDR1 is MNHEY and CDR2 SVGAGI. The CDR3 region is CAIRDRDTGELFF. In DNA form, the CDR3 reads TGTGCCATCCGGGACAGGGACACCGGGGAGCTGTTTTTT.